The rows below give T cell receptor beta chains drawn from one sample of a study of beta chain features in type 1 diabetes. The method was immunoSEQ multiplex PCR; TCRdb's version includes in-frame clones alone and lacks a portion of them. In the table there are over 150,000 clones, 7.5% to 10% of which are singletons. Source material: central memory CD4+ T cells from blood. These receptor sequences come from a man between 18 and 29 years old in good health. Both conserved end residues are trimmed from each CDR3. Fields, in order: J gene, V gene, CDR3 protein.

j_call: TRBJ2-7; v_call: TRBV18; cdr3_aa: ASSQGTSGTFSYEQY
j_call: TRBJ1-5; v_call: TRBV7-2; cdr3_aa: ASSLVRQGLVAQH
j_call: TRBJ2-6; v_call: TRBV19; cdr3_aa: ASRIAGTGYSGANVLT
j_call: TRBJ1-4; v_call: TRBV28; cdr3_aa: ASSPGQESGKLF
j_call: TRBJ2-1; v_call: TRBV9; cdr3_aa: ASTLAGEVNEQF
j_call: TRBJ2-1; v_call: TRBV19; cdr3_aa: ASSSGTSPNEQF
j_call: TRBJ2-1; v_call: TRBV18; cdr3_aa: ASSPPGQGYNEQF
j_call: TRBJ2-5; v_call: TRBV28; cdr3_aa: ASSLLTSGIWETQY
j_call: TRBJ1-2; v_call: TRBV15; cdr3_aa: ATSRDMQGAFAGYT
j_call: TRBJ1-1; v_call: TRBV5-1; cdr3_aa: ASSLANWGAEAF
j_call: TRBJ2-5; v_call: TRBV7-3; cdr3_aa: ASSGLQETQY
j_call: TRBJ1-1; v_call: TRBV28; cdr3_aa: ASTKLSEAF
j_call: TRBJ2-5; v_call: TRBV11-3; cdr3_aa: ASSRRAGDKETQY
j_call: TRBJ2-2; v_call: TRBV7-7; cdr3_aa: ASSLSGGSSPGELF
j_call: TRBJ2-3; v_call: TRBV7-9; cdr3_aa: ASSFAHRAGADTQY
j_call: TRBJ2-3; v_call: TRBV4-2; cdr3_aa: ASSKTSGFTDTQY
j_call: TRBJ2-3; v_call: TRBV7-3; cdr3_aa: ASSARTGSDTQY
j_call: TRBJ1-5; v_call: TRBV7-2; cdr3_aa: ASSLGSGGQPQH
j_call: TRBJ2-7; v_call: TRBV6-5; cdr3_aa: ASSLTGTSGYEQY
j_call: TRBJ2-7; v_call: TRBV7-9; cdr3_aa: ASSLRQGAYEQY
j_call: TRBJ2-5; v_call: TRBV11-2; cdr3_aa: ASSFLQRWGRETQY
j_call: TRBJ1-1; v_call: TRBV10-3; cdr3_aa: AISESLGGDPTEAF
j_call: TRBJ2-3; v_call: TRBV7-9; cdr3_aa: ASSPGLQGEVTDTQY
j_call: TRBJ1-3; v_call: TRBV28; cdr3_aa: ASSGQGGRHHSGNTIY
j_call: TRBJ1-2; v_call: TRBV5-5; cdr3_aa: ASSLEGLGQGRYGYT
j_call: TRBJ1-4; v_call: TRBV30; cdr3_aa: AWSPGGTNEKLF
j_call: TRBJ2-3; v_call: TRBV19; cdr3_aa: ASSPNTDTQY
j_call: TRBJ2-3; v_call: TRBV7-3; cdr3_aa: ASSPRLARSTDTQY
j_call: TRBJ2-1; v_call: TRBV6-6; cdr3_aa: ASKAEYYEQF
j_call: TRBJ2-1; v_call: TRBV30; cdr3_aa: AWSVERWEAPHEQF
j_call: TRBJ2-7; v_call: TRBV28; cdr3_aa: ASSYPGTGKLYEQY
j_call: TRBJ1-4; v_call: TRBV28; cdr3_aa: ASSQNEKLF
j_call: TRBJ2-5; v_call: TRBV4-3; cdr3_aa: ASSRGGDTQETQY
j_call: TRBJ2-5; v_call: TRBV30; cdr3_aa: AWSVNSETQY
j_call: TRBJ2-1; v_call: TRBV28; cdr3_aa: ATTTRYNEQF
j_call: TRBJ1-1; v_call: TRBV6-5; cdr3_aa: ASSYDRWAEGTEAF
j_call: TRBJ1-3; v_call: TRBV4-3; cdr3_aa: ASSQDPQGSIGNTIY
j_call: TRBJ2-7; v_call: TRBV28; cdr3_aa: ASSLAGTYEQY
j_call: TRBJ1-1; v_call: TRBV28; cdr3_aa: ASKMGQGRTEAF
j_call: TRBJ2-1; v_call: TRBV7-9; cdr3_aa: ASSLAGGDNEQF
j_call: TRBJ1-2; v_call: TRBV6-5; cdr3_aa: ASRGLGGSYGYT
j_call: TRBJ2-1; v_call: TRBV4-3; cdr3_aa: ASSQGQRAEF
j_call: TRBJ2-5; v_call: TRBV9; cdr3_aa: ASSVVATTRAGQQETQY
j_call: TRBJ1-5; v_call: TRBV29-1; cdr3_aa: SAATGGGNQPQH
j_call: TRBJ2-3; v_call: TRBV28; cdr3_aa: ASSPQGLAGGPDTQY
j_call: TRBJ2-1; v_call: TRBV9; cdr3_aa: ASSVLAGNYNEQF
j_call: TRBJ2-5; v_call: TRBV7-9; cdr3_aa: ASSVDLQETQY
j_call: TRBJ2-7; v_call: TRBV6-5; cdr3_aa: ASSYSLGQGTYEQY